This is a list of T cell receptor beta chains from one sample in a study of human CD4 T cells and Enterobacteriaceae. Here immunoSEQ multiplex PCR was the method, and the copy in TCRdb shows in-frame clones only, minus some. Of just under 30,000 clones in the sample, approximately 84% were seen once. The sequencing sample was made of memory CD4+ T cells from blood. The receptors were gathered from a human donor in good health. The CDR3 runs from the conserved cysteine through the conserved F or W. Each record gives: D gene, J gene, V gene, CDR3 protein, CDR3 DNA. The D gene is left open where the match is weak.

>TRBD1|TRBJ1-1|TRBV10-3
CATVAGTGVFAEAFF
TGTGCCACCGTGGCCGGGACAGGGGTCTTCGCTGAAGCTTTCTTT
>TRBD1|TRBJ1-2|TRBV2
CASSSRQGANYGYTF
TGTGCCAGCAGTTCCCGACAGGGGGCCAACTATGGCTACACCTTC
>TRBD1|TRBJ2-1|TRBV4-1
CASSQVGRGLYNEQFF
TGCGCCAGCAGCCAAGTTGGCAGGGGGCTTTACAATGAGCAGTTCTTC
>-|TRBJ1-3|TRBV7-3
CASSLTNSGNTIYF
TGTGCCAGCAGCTTAACAAACTCTGGAAACACCATATATTTT
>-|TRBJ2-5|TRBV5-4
CASSTGGGWGIQETQYF
TGTGCCAGCAGCACCGGGGGCGGTTGGGGGATCCAAGAGACCCAGTACTTC
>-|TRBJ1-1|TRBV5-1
CASSLAGGALNTEAFF
TGCGCCAGCAGCTTGGCCGGGGGGGCTCTGAACACTGAAGCTTTCTTT
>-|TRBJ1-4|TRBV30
CAWSVLGGRSEKLFF
TGTGCCTGGAGTGTACTCGGGGGGAGATCAGAAAAACTGTTTTTT
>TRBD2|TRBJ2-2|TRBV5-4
CASSPREGNTGELFF
TGTGCCAGCAGCCCCAGGGAGGGGAACACCGGGGAGCTGTTTTTT
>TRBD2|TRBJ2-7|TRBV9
CASSVGLAGPFDEQYF
TGTGCCAGCAGCGTAGGGCTAGCGGGACCCTTCGACGAGCAGTACTTC
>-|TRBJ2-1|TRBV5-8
CASSLRGSSYNEQFF
TGTGCCAGCAGCTTGAGGGGGAGCTCCTACAATGAGCAGTTCTTC